This TCR beta chain was recorded in a study of blood T cell repertoires in COVID-19. Study at large: The United States, Italy and Spain supplied acute and convalescent COVID-19 samples. PBMCs, B-cell-depleted T cells, or T cells were the source of the cDNA or gDNA that made up the material.

TCRdb's copy holds only in-frame clones and misses some; the assay was immunoSEQ multiplex PCR. The sample consists of 150,000 to 200,000 clones, roughly three quarters of them appearing once. The CDR3 covers 15 residues. The J segment lost 7 bases and the V segment lost 6 bases, leaving 10 bases of the junction unmatched. CDR1 is SGHAT, CDR2 FQNNGV, per germline. The clonotype comes from a woman at least 80 years old with COVID-19, enrolled during active disease. V and J are TRBV11-2 and TRBJ1-3; 9 bases fit TRBD1. The specimen was peripheral blood. The CDR3 coding sequence is TGTGCCAGCAGGCCTGGGACAGGGTATTTGAACACCATATATTTT. Translated: CASRPGTGYLNTIYF.